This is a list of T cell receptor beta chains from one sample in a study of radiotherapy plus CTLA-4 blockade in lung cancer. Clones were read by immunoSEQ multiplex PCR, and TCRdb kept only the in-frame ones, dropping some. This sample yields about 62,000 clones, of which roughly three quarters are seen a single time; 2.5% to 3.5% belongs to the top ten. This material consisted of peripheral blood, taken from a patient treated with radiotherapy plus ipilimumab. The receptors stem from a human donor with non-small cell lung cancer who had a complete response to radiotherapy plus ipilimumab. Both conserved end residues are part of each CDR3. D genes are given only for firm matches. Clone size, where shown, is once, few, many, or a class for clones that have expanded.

cdr3_aa: CASSSPRQNTEAFF
cdr3_nt: TGTGCCAGCAGTTCCCCGAGACAGAACACTGAAGCTTTCTTT
cdr3_length: 14
clone_size: -
j_call: TRBJ1-1
v_call: TRBV6-1
d_call: -

cdr3_aa: CASSSPTGFGYTF
cdr3_nt: TGTGCCAGCAGTTCCCCTACAGGGTTCGGCTACACCTTC
cdr3_length: 13
clone_size: -
j_call: TRBJ1-2
v_call: TRBV6-5
d_call: -

cdr3_aa: CAWSLADTQYF
cdr3_nt: TGTGCCTGGAGTCTGGCTGATACGCAGTATTTT
cdr3_length: 11
clone_size: once
j_call: TRBJ2-3
v_call: TRBV30
d_call: -

cdr3_aa: CASSQVAVTNTGELFF
cdr3_nt: TGCGCCAGCAGCCAAGTAGCGGTCACGAACACCGGGGAGCTGTTTTTT
cdr3_length: 16
clone_size: -
j_call: TRBJ2-2
v_call: TRBV4-1
d_call: -

cdr3_aa: CASSQDKVRGADEQFF
cdr3_nt: TGCGCCAGCAGCCAAGATAAGGTCCGCGGGGCCGATGAGCAGTTCTTC
cdr3_length: 16
clone_size: -
j_call: TRBJ2-1
v_call: TRBV4-3
d_call: -

cdr3_aa: CASSRGTLQETQYF
cdr3_nt: TGTGCCAGCTCACGGGGGACTCTCCAAGAGACCCAGTACTTC
cdr3_length: 14
clone_size: -
j_call: TRBJ2-5
v_call: TRBV18
d_call: -

cdr3_aa: CASSPPGRQKETQYF
cdr3_nt: TGTGCCAGCTCACCTCCGGGAAGGCAGAAAGAGACCCAGTACTTC
cdr3_length: 15
clone_size: -
j_call: TRBJ2-5
v_call: TRBV18
d_call: -

cdr3_aa: CASSLGTGGAGYGYTF
cdr3_nt: TGTGCCAGCAGTTTAGGGACAGGGGGCGCGGGCTATGGCTACACCTTC
cdr3_length: 16
clone_size: -
j_call: TRBJ1-2
v_call: TRBV27
d_call: TRBD1

cdr3_aa: CASSLTEAGGLIEQFF
cdr3_nt: TGTGCCAGCAGCTTAACTGAGGCGGGGGGGCTTATTGAGCAGTTCTTC
cdr3_length: 16
clone_size: -
j_call: TRBJ2-1
v_call: TRBV7-6
d_call: TRBD2

cdr3_aa: CASSGGQTGETQYF
cdr3_nt: TGTGCCAGCAGTGGGGGACAGACGGGGGAGACCCAGTACTTC
cdr3_length: 14
clone_size: -
j_call: TRBJ2-5
v_call: TRBV6-1
d_call: TRBD1

cdr3_aa: CASSNRDRGQDEQYF
cdr3_nt: TGTGCCAGCAGCAACAGAGACAGGGGGCAGGACGAGCAGTACTTC
cdr3_length: 15
clone_size: few
j_call: TRBJ2-7
v_call: TRBV21-1
d_call: -

cdr3_aa: CSALTGNTEAFF
cdr3_nt: TGCAGCGCCCTGACAGGAAACACTGAAGCTTTCTTT
cdr3_length: 12
clone_size: -
j_call: TRBJ1-1
v_call: TRBV29-1
d_call: -

cdr3_aa: CASRVRPPGLYGYTF
cdr3_nt: TGCGCCAGCAGGGTCAGGCCACCTGGACTCTATGGCTACACCTTC
cdr3_length: 15
clone_size: -
j_call: TRBJ1-2
v_call: TRBV10-2
d_call: -

cdr3_aa: CASSLPGQGHGANVLTF
cdr3_nt: TGTGCCAGCAGCTTACCCGGACAGGGACATGGGGCCAACGTCCTGACTTTC
cdr3_length: 17
clone_size: -
j_call: TRBJ2-6
v_call: TRBV7-2
d_call: TRBD1

cdr3_aa: CATSRSGTEKNIQYF
cdr3_nt: TGTGCCACCAGCAGATCAGGGACAGAGAAAAACATTCAGTACTTC
cdr3_length: 15
clone_size: -
j_call: TRBJ2-4
v_call: TRBV15
d_call: TRBD1

cdr3_aa: CASSPNAQGFETQYF
cdr3_nt: TGTGCCAGCAGTCCCAATGCACAGGGTTTTGAGACCCAGTACTTC
cdr3_length: 15
clone_size: few
j_call: TRBJ2-5
v_call: TRBV2
d_call: -

cdr3_aa: CASSSGPYTQYF
cdr3_nt: TGTGCCAGCAGCTCTGGGCCTTATACGCAGTATTTT
cdr3_length: 12
clone_size: -
j_call: TRBJ2-3
v_call: TRBV7-6
d_call: -

cdr3_aa: CASTKGWGGTEAFF
cdr3_nt: TGTGCCAGCACCAAAGGATGGGGGGGCACTGAAGCTTTCTTT
cdr3_length: 14
clone_size: -
j_call: TRBJ1-1
v_call: TRBV5-4
d_call: -

cdr3_aa: CASSPRTGRGELFF
cdr3_nt: TGTGCCAGTAGTCCAAGGACAGGGAGAGGGGAGCTGTTTTTT
cdr3_length: 14
clone_size: -
j_call: TRBJ2-2
v_call: TRBV19
d_call: TRBD1

cdr3_aa: CASTSIAGGTYEQYF
cdr3_nt: TGTGCCAGCACCTCAATAGCGGGAGGAACCTACGAGCAGTACTTC
cdr3_length: 15
clone_size: -
j_call: TRBJ2-7
v_call: TRBV27
d_call: TRBD2

cdr3_aa: CASSYSAGGITDTQYF
cdr3_nt: TGTGCCAGCAGTTACTCAGCGGGAGGGATCACAGATACGCAGTATTTT
cdr3_length: 16
clone_size: -
j_call: TRBJ2-3
v_call: TRBV6-5
d_call: TRBD2

cdr3_aa: CASSSDRAMPQHF
cdr3_nt: TGTGCCAGCAGTTCGGACAGGGCCATGCCCCAGCATTTT
cdr3_length: 13
clone_size: -
j_call: TRBJ1-5
v_call: TRBV6-1
d_call: TRBD1

cdr3_aa: CASSLTVGQGAGNYGYTF
cdr3_nt: TGTGCCAGCAGTTTAACAGTTGGGCAGGGGGCCGGTAACTATGGCTACACCTTC
cdr3_length: 18
clone_size: once
j_call: TRBJ1-2
v_call: TRBV28
d_call: TRBD1

cdr3_aa: CASSSPGLAGVAGELFF
cdr3_nt: TGTGCCAGTAGTTCGCCGGGACTAGCGGGAGTCGCCGGGGAGCTGTTTTTT
cdr3_length: 17
clone_size: -
j_call: TRBJ2-2
v_call: TRBV19
d_call: TRBD2

cdr3_aa: CASSLSFLNTGELFF
cdr3_nt: TGTGCCAGCAGTTTATCCTTTTTAAACACCGGGGAGCTGTTTTTT
cdr3_length: 15
clone_size: -
j_call: TRBJ2-2
v_call: TRBV28
d_call: -

cdr3_aa: CASSQEAPAGGFGNTIYF
cdr3_nt: TGCGCCAGCAGCCAAGAAGCCCCCGCAGGGGGCTTTGGAAACACCATATATTTT
cdr3_length: 18
clone_size: -
j_call: TRBJ1-3
v_call: TRBV4-1
d_call: TRBD1

cdr3_aa: CASSPGQGGQPQHF
cdr3_nt: TGTGCCAGCAGCCCGGGACAGGGAGGTCAGCCCCAGCATTTT
cdr3_length: 14
clone_size: -
j_call: TRBJ1-5
v_call: TRBV28
d_call: TRBD1

cdr3_aa: CASSLRDFAGELFF
cdr3_nt: TGTGCCAGCAGTTTAAGGGACTTCGCCGGGGAGCTGTTTTTT
cdr3_length: 14
clone_size: -
j_call: TRBJ2-2
v_call: TRBV27
d_call: -

cdr3_aa: CASSYFMAYSYNSPLHF
cdr3_nt: TGTGCCAGCAGCTATTTTATGGCTTACTCCTATAATTCACCCCTCCACTTT
cdr3_length: 17
clone_size: few
j_call: TRBJ1-6
v_call: TRBV7-9
d_call: -

cdr3_aa: CAGKIRGRGTEAFF
cdr3_nt: TGTGCCGGCAAAATTAGGGGCAGGGGCACTGAAGCTTTCTTT
cdr3_length: 14
clone_size: once
j_call: TRBJ1-1
v_call: TRBV28
d_call: -

cdr3_aa: CASTLPDRGSHEQYF
cdr3_nt: TGTGCCAGCACACTCCCGGACAGGGGATCCCACGAGCAGTACTTC
cdr3_length: 15
clone_size: -
j_call: TRBJ2-7
v_call: TRBV6-5
d_call: TRBD1

cdr3_aa: CASKVSGQNTGELFF
cdr3_nt: TGCGCCAGCAAGGTGTCGGGACAAAACACCGGGGAGCTGTTTTTT
cdr3_length: 15
clone_size: once
j_call: TRBJ2-2
v_call: TRBV10-1
d_call: -

cdr3_aa: CASSTLRGHGGYTF
cdr3_nt: TGTGCCAGCAGTACCCTGAGAGGTCATGGTGGCTACACCTTC
cdr3_length: 14
clone_size: -
j_call: TRBJ1-2
v_call: TRBV27
d_call: -

cdr3_aa: CASSYSTQSTYEQYF
cdr3_nt: TGTGCCAGCAGTTACTCGACTCAGAGTACCTACGAGCAGTACTTC
cdr3_length: 15
clone_size: -
j_call: TRBJ2-7
v_call: TRBV6-5
d_call: -

cdr3_aa: CSVGQYYGYTF
cdr3_nt: TGCAGCGTCGGACAATACTATGGCTACACCTTC
cdr3_length: 11
clone_size: -
j_call: TRBJ1-2
v_call: TRBV29-1
d_call: -

cdr3_aa: CASSQERQGSYEQYF
cdr3_nt: TGCGCCAGCAGCCAAGAAAGACAGGGGTCCTACGAGCAGTACTTC
cdr3_length: 15
clone_size: -
j_call: TRBJ2-7
v_call: TRBV4-3
d_call: TRBD1

cdr3_aa: CASSSGNRDSIPPLHF
cdr3_nt: TGCGCCAGCAGCAGTGGCAACCGGGACAGTATCCCACCCCTCCACTTT
cdr3_length: 16
clone_size: -
j_call: TRBJ1-6
v_call: TRBV5-1
d_call: TRBD1

cdr3_aa: CASRSQGAMYSPLHF
cdr3_nt: TGTGCCAGCAGGTCCCAGGGGGCGATGTATTCACCCCTCCACTTT
cdr3_length: 15
clone_size: few
j_call: TRBJ1-6
v_call: TRBV2
d_call: TRBD1

cdr3_aa: CASRSGTSRRSSYNEQFF
cdr3_nt: TGTGCCAGCAGGTCGGGGACTAGCAGGAGAAGCTCCTACAATGAGCAGTTCTTC
cdr3_length: 18
clone_size: few
j_call: TRBJ2-1
v_call: TRBV11-2
d_call: TRBD2

cdr3_aa: CASSPQGALGVGYTF
cdr3_nt: TGTGCCAGCAGTCCACAGGGGGCGCTTGGTGTTGGCTACACCTTC
cdr3_length: 15
clone_size: -
j_call: TRBJ1-2
v_call: TRBV27
d_call: TRBD1

cdr3_aa: CASSLLSQHEQYF
cdr3_nt: TGCGCCAGCAGCTTGCTGTCACAGCACGAGCAGTACTTC
cdr3_length: 13
clone_size: few
j_call: TRBJ2-7
v_call: TRBV5-1
d_call: -

cdr3_aa: CASSTRVQETQYF
cdr3_nt: TGTGCCAGCAGCACGAGGGTTCAAGAGACCCAGTACTTC
cdr3_length: 13
clone_size: -
j_call: TRBJ2-5
v_call: TRBV7-6
d_call: -

cdr3_aa: CASSSDRGNEKLFF
cdr3_nt: TGTGCCAGCAGCTCTGACAGGGGGAATGAAAAACTGTTTTTT
cdr3_length: 14
clone_size: once
j_call: TRBJ1-4
v_call: TRBV5-5
d_call: TRBD1

cdr3_aa: CASNRGTNTEAFF
cdr3_nt: TGTGCCAGCAATAGGGGGACGAACACTGAAGCTTTCTTT
cdr3_length: 13
clone_size: few
j_call: TRBJ1-1
v_call: TRBV6-6
d_call: -

cdr3_aa: CASSLSPTVPEQYF
cdr3_nt: TGTGCCAGCAGCTTATCCCCAACGGTCCCCGAGCAGTACTTC
cdr3_length: 14
clone_size: few
j_call: TRBJ2-7
v_call: TRBV7-3
d_call: -

cdr3_aa: CASSERQGYNSPLHF
cdr3_nt: TGTGCCAGCAGCGAGCGACAGGGGTATAATTCACCCCTCCACTTT
cdr3_length: 15
clone_size: -
j_call: TRBJ1-6
v_call: TRBV9
d_call: TRBD1

cdr3_aa: CASSSQGQAATGELFF
cdr3_nt: TGCGCCAGCAGCTCCCAGGGACAGGCCGCCACCGGGGAGCTGTTTTTT
cdr3_length: 16
clone_size: few
j_call: TRBJ2-2
v_call: TRBV5-1
d_call: TRBD1

cdr3_aa: CASSLAERGGYEQYF
cdr3_nt: TGTGCCAGCAGCTTAGCGGAGCGGGGGGGCTACGAGCAGTACTTC
cdr3_length: 15
clone_size: -
j_call: TRBJ2-7
v_call: TRBV11-2
d_call: TRBD2

cdr3_aa: CASSLIGQTTFF
cdr3_nt: TGTGCCAGCAGTTTAATAGGACAGACGACTTTCTTT
cdr3_length: 12
clone_size: -
j_call: TRBJ1-1
v_call: TRBV27
d_call: -

cdr3_aa: CASSFYGGWGNTEAFF
cdr3_nt: TGTGCCAGCAGCTTTTATGGGGGCTGGGGGAACACTGAAGCTTTCTTT
cdr3_length: 16
clone_size: -
j_call: TRBJ1-1
v_call: TRBV7-9
d_call: -

cdr3_aa: CASSPRGGSPYEQYF
cdr3_nt: TGTGCCAGCAGTCCCAGGGGCGGGAGTCCCTACGAGCAGTACTTC
cdr3_length: 15
clone_size: few
j_call: TRBJ2-7
v_call: TRBV27
d_call: -

cdr3_aa: CASSEAGSPGGWWTGELFF
cdr3_nt: TGTGCCAGCAGTGAAGCAGGTTCCCCAGGGGGCTGGTGGACCGGGGAGCTGTTTTTT
cdr3_length: 19
clone_size: -
j_call: TRBJ2-2
v_call: TRBV6-1
d_call: TRBD1

cdr3_aa: CASSGYNEQFF
cdr3_nt: TGTGCCAGCAGCGGTTACAATGAGCAGTTCTTC
cdr3_length: 11
clone_size: -
j_call: TRBJ2-1
v_call: TRBV2
d_call: -

cdr3_aa: CASSSRGVDYNEQFF
cdr3_nt: TGTGCCAGCAGCTCCAGGGGCGTGGATTACAATGAGCAGTTCTTC
cdr3_length: 15
clone_size: -
j_call: TRBJ2-1
v_call: TRBV7-9
d_call: -